This T cell receptor (beta chain) is drawn from a study of human T cells and chemical hapten exposure. Overall study: Alopecia areata, totalis and universalis patients, mostly female, were included. The study's findings and limits: Healthy individuals' immune responses may differ from those of donors, who had alopecia.

Trimming stripped 2 bases from V and 1 base from J, with 6 bases between. The CDR3 consists of 13 residues. The germline gives CDR1 MNHNY, CDR2 SVGAGI (reference sequence). This clonotype has ten or more counts. The antigen is not known. MiXCR was run by TCRdb on the RACE reads, yielding one entry per CDR3 protein. The sample contains about 120,000 distinct CDR3 sequences, about 12% of which appear only once. As to time point: patch test 1, 2 weeks after DPC sensitization. The treatment: therapeutic diphenylcyclopropenone sensitization with weekly scalp DPC. Sequenced here: whole blood, sampled in connection with sensitization to the hapten diphenylcyclopropenone (DPC). The origin of this receptor is a woman in her 50s with alopecia areata. Some clones in this sample may be carry-over from other donors' samples. V and J are TRBV6-6 and TRBJ2-7; TRBD1 is a possible D gene (6 bases). Here the CDR3 reads CASSYGQSYEQYF. The CDR3 region has the DNA TGTGCCAGCAGTTACGGACAGTCCTACGAGCAGTACTTC.